A selection of T cell receptor beta chains follows, all from one sample in a study of cytomegalovirus exposure and HLA in healthy donors. Only in-frame clones appear in the TCRdb table, and some are missing; sequencing was by immunoSEQ multiplex PCR. The data contain 100,000 to 150,000 clones, around four fifths of them singletons. Material for sequencing was PBMCs. The receptors here all came from a man aged 35 to 55 in good health and CMV-seronegative. CDR3s include the opening cysteine and the closing phenylalanine or tryptophan. D genes are given only for firm matches. Not every row has a clone size; where given, it reads once, few, many or a size class.

- | TRBJ2-6 | TRBV2 | - | CASNRDSGANVLTF | TGTGCCAGCAACCGGGACTCTGGGGCCAACGTCCTGACTTTC
TRBD2 | TRBJ2-3 | TRBV7-9 | - | CAGEGLGLGDTQYF | TGTGCCGGAGAGGGACTAGGCCTCGGGGATACGCAGTATTTT
- | TRBJ2-1 | TRBV29-1 | - | CSVVTRDGPRDEQFF | TGCAGCGTTGTGACGCGGGACGGCCCACGGGATGAGCAGTTCTTC
- | TRBJ2-5 | TRBV27 | few | CASSLDQGETQYF | TGTGCCAGCAGTTTAGATCAGGGGGAGACCCAGTACTTC
TRBD2 | TRBJ2-1 | TRBV10-3 | - | CAISLAGGLNNEQFF | TGTGCCATCAGTCTAGCGGGGGGGCTAAACAATGAGCAGTTCTTC
- | TRBJ2-7 | TRBV6-5 | once | CASSYYGRVNEQYF | TGTGCCAGCAGTTACTACGGGAGAGTGAACGAGCAGTACTTC
TRBD2 | TRBJ2-1 | TRBV7-7 | - | CASSGSGTSRYNEQFF | TGTGCTAGCAGCGGCTCCGGGACTAGCCGGTACAATGAGCAGTTCTTC
- | TRBJ2-5 | TRBV29-1 | - | CSVEITGIGETQYF | TGCAGCGTCGAAATCACAGGAATCGGAGAGACCCAGTACTTC
TRBD2 | TRBJ2-7 | TRBV7-9 | - | CASSDPGRGSYEQYF | TGTGCCAGCAGCGACCCGGGGAGGGGATCCTACGAGCAGTACTTC
TRBD1 | TRBJ1-5 | TRBV19 | - | CASTTTGSPRNQPQHF | TGTGCCAGTACTACGACAGGGTCTCCGCGCAATCAGCCCCAGCATTTT
- | TRBJ1-5 | TRBV15 | - | CATSRDFRVGQPQHF | TGTGCCACCAGCAGAGATTTCAGGGTTGGGCAGCCCCAGCATTTT
- | TRBJ2-2 | TRBV9 | - | CASSFQGDGSGELFF | TGTGCCAGCAGCTTCCAGGGTGATGGTTCCGGGGAGCTGTTTTTT
- | TRBJ2-7 | TRBV11-1 | few | CASSPDAGDHYEQYF | TGTGCCAGCAGCCCCGATGCAGGGGATCACTACGAGCAGTACTTC
TRBD1 | TRBJ2-7 | TRBV7-2 | - | CASSLEQGTGSSEQYF | TGTGCCAGCAGCTTAGAGCAAGGGACAGGAAGCTCCGAGCAGTACTTC
TRBD1 | TRBJ1-3 | TRBV6-5 | - | CASSYSGQGAGNTIYF | TGTGCCAGCAGTTACTCGGGGCAGGGGGCTGGAAACACCATATATTTT
- | TRBJ2-7 | TRBV4-2 | - | CASSPIGGSTYEQYF | TGTGCCAGCAGCCCGATCGGGGGTTCGACCTACGAGCAGTACTTC
- | TRBJ2-5 | TRBV27 | - | CASGGYAGETQYF | TGTGCCAGCGGAGGCTACGCGGGAGAGACCCAGTACTTC
TRBD2 | TRBJ2-1 | TRBV27 | - | CASSLTSGRLNEQFF | TGTGCCAGCAGTTTAACTAGCGGGAGATTGAATGAGCAGTTCTTC
- | TRBJ2-7 | TRBV9 | - | CASSPPGSLGQYF | TGTGCCAGCAGCCCACCAGGGTCTCTGGGGCAGTACTTC
TRBD1 | TRBJ2-2 | TRBV27 | - | CASRPRTGGRTGELFF | TGTGCCAGCAGACCAAGGACAGGGGGCAGGACCGGGGAGCTGTTTTTT
- | TRBJ1-3 | TRBV5-8 | - | CASSYVGGAGNTIYF | TGTGCCAGCAGCTACGTCGGGGGGGCTGGAAACACCATATATTTT
- | TRBJ1-2 | TRBV30 | - | CAWTKSRTPSITYGYTF | TGTGCCTGGACTAAATCGAGGACACCGAGTATTACCTATGGCTACACCTTC
- | TRBJ1-6 | TRBV2 | - | CASSARGPYNSPLHF | TGTGCCAGCAGTGCGCGGGGCCCCTATAATTCACCCCTCCACTTT
TRBD1 | TRBJ1-4 | TRBV19 | - | CASSTDRGGEKLFF | TGTGCCAGTAGTACCGACAGGGGAGGTGAAAAACTGTTTTTT
TRBD1 | TRBJ2-1 | TRBV27 | few | CASGDRRKNNEQFF | TGTGCCAGCGGGGACAGGCGTAAGAACAATGAGCAGTTCTTC
- | TRBJ1-2 | TRBV7-9 | - | CASSMTVWGYTF | TGTGCCAGCAGCATGACAGTGTGGGGCTACACCTTC
TRBD2 | TRBJ2-5 | TRBV7-3 | - | CASSRRGGETQYF | TGTGCCAGCAGCAGACGGGGGGGAGAGACCCAGTACTTC
- | TRBJ2-7 | TRBV2 | - | CASRQSSYEQYF | TGTGCCAGCCGACAGAGCTCCTACGAGCAGTACTTC
TRBD2 | TRBJ2-3 | TRBV4-3 | - | CASSQEGRGGTDTQYF | TGCGCCAGCAGCCAAGAGGGCCGCGGGGGTACAGATACGCAGTATTTT
- | TRBJ2-6 | TRBV7-9 | - | CASSLESGIDGANVLTF | TGTGCCAGCAGCTTAGAGTCAGGTATCGATGGGGCCAACGTCCTGACTTTC
TRBD1 | TRBJ2-7 | TRBV7-9 | - | CASSLGQGITYEQYF | TGTGCCAGCAGCTTGGGACAGGGAATAACCTACGAGCAGTACTTC
TRBD2 | TRBJ2-3 | TRBV19 | - | CASSKGSAGGVDTQYF | TGTGCCAGTAGTAAAGGTTCGGCGGGAGGTGTAGATACGCAGTATTTT
- | TRBJ2-3 | TRBV11-1 | - | CASSPREGNTDTQYF | TGTGCCAGCAGCCCCCGTGAGGGAAACACAGATACGCAGTATTTT
- | TRBJ2-1 | TRBV5-1 | - | CASSLVQVPGNEQFF | TGCGCCAGCAGCTTGGTACAGGTCCCTGGAAATGAGCAGTTCTTC
TRBD1 | TRBJ1-5 | TRBV28 | few | CASWRQGAGQPQHF | TGTGCCAGCTGGAGACAGGGGGCGGGTCAGCCCCAGCATTTT
TRBD1 | TRBJ1-1 | TRBV6-1 | once | CASSVDRADTEAFF | TGTGCCAGCAGTGTGGACAGGGCGGACACTGAAGCTTTCTTT
TRBD1 | TRBJ2-7 | TRBV7-9 | - | CASSSEKGQGNYEQYF | TGTGCCAGCAGCTCGGAGAAGGGACAGGGCAACTACGAGCAGTACTTC
TRBD2 | TRBJ2-5 | TRBV29-1 | - | CSVEAGTSGRETQYF | TGCAGCGTTGAGGCAGGGACTAGCGGGAGAGAGACCCAGTACTTC
TRBD2 | TRBJ2-1 | TRBV7-3 | - | CASSSGLGTNEQFF | TGTGCCAGCAGCTCCGGACTAGGCACAAATGAGCAGTTCTTC
- | TRBJ2-2 | TRBV2 | once | CASRRGGSNTGELFF | TGTGCCAGCAGACGCGGAGGATCGAACACCGGGGAGCTGTTTTTT
TRBD2 | TRBJ2-1 | TRBV9 | few | CASSGTRVGEQFF | TGTGCCAGCAGCGGGACTAGAGTTGGTGAGCAGTTCTTC
- | TRBJ2-5 | TRBV5-5 | - | CASSFFLGTNQETQYF | TGTGCCAGCAGCTTTTTCCTCGGGACAAACCAAGAGACCCAGTACTTC
- | TRBJ2-1 | TRBV29-1 | - | CSAPRVARSYNEQFF | TGCAGCGCCCCCAGGGTAGCAAGGTCCTACAATGAGCAGTTCTTC
- | TRBJ1-5 | TRBV27 | once | CASSFRGVQPQHF | TGTGCCAGCAGTTTCCGGGGGGTTCAGCCCCAGCATTTT
- | TRBJ2-7 | TRBV5-6 | - | CASSLGPGASEQYF | TGTGCCAGCAGCTTGGGTCCAGGGGCGAGCGAGCAGTACTTC
- | TRBJ1-2 | TRBV7-9 | - | CSSSGSDRYGYTF | TGTTCCAGCAGCGGGAGTGACCGGTATGGCTACACCTTC
TRBD2 | TRBJ2-1 | TRBV2 | - | CASSEVSPIAGGPILFF | TGTGCCAGCAGTGAAGTCTCTCCGATAGCGGGAGGGCCTATTCTGTTCTTC
- | TRBJ2-2 | TRBV7-9 | - | CASTHAGTGELFF | TGTGCCAGCACCCACGCGGGCACCGGGGAGCTGTTTTTT
- | TRBJ1-4 | TRBV7-9 | - | CASTPREDEKLFF | TGTGCCAGCACCCCCAGGGAAGATGAAAAACTGTTTTTT
TRBD1 | TRBJ1-4 | TRBV28 | - | CASSWGTDGYWNNEKLFF | TGTGCCAGCAGTTGGGGGACAGACGGATACTGGAATAATGAAAAACTGTTTTTT
TRBD2 | TRBJ2-3 | TRBV2 | - | CASSGLAGPRDTQYF | TGTGCCAGCAGTGGACTAGCGGGGCCGCGGGATACGCAGTATTTT
- | TRBJ1-2 | TRBV9 | - | CASSVATFNYGYTF | TGTGCCAGCAGCGTAGCTACCTTCAACTATGGCTACACCTTC
- | TRBJ1-2 | TRBV10-3 | - | CAISESRAGGGDGYTF | TGTGCCATCAGTGAGTCTCGGGCGGGGGGCGGTGATGGCTACACCTTC